Listed below are T cell receptor beta chains from one sample, sequenced in a study of TIL therapy for anti-PD-1-resistant metastatic lung cancer. Sequenced by immunoSEQ multiplex PCR; TCRdb stores in-frame clones only, minus some. The table has tens of thousands of clones, 80% to 90% seen once. The specimen comprised blood, sampled at baseline. These receptors came from a person aged 30 to 80 with non-small cell lung cancer. The CDR3 runs from the conserved cysteine through the conserved F or W. A D gene is named only where the DNA matches it firmly. Size is stated for part of the rows, as once, few or many counts, or as a class when the clone is expanded.

D gene,V gene,J gene,clone size,CDR3 protein,CDR3 DNA
TRBD2,TRBV7-9,TRBJ2-5,-,CASSLYGTIQETQYF,TGTGCCAGCAGCTTATACGGGACTATCCAAGAGACCCAGTACTTC
-,TRBV6-5,TRBJ1-5,-,CASRSTRYSNQPQHF,TGTGCCAGCAGATCAACAAGATATAGCAATCAGCCCCAGCATTTT
-,TRBV20-1,TRBJ2-5,-,CSAIPEETQYF,TGCAGTGCTATCCCAGAAGAGACCCAGTACTTC
TRBD2,TRBV19,TRBJ2-1,-,CASCSRSGGAGGYNEQFF,TGTGCCAGTTGCAGTCGGAGCGGGGGGGCTGGAGGTTACAATGAGCAGTTCTTC
TRBD2,TRBV3-1/TRBV3-2,TRBJ2-1,-,CASSRTGTSGGRSYNEQFF,TGTGCCAGCAGTCGGACCGGGACTAGCGGGGGCCGCTCCTACAATGAGCAGTTCTTC
-,TRBV27,TRBJ2-7,-,CASSLSEGSSYEQYF,TGTGCCAGCAGTTTATCGGAGGGTAGCTCCTACGAGCAGTACTTC
TRBD1,TRBV5-4,TRBJ2-3,-,CASSSGTASTDTQYF,TGTGCCAGCAGCTCCGGGACAGCAAGCACAGATACGCAGTATTTT
TRBD2,TRBV6-5,TRBJ2-1,once,CASHPGGGGNEQFF,TGTGCCAGCCACCCTGGCGGGGGTGGCAATGAGCAGTTCTTC
-,TRBV7-3,TRBJ2-3,-,CASSFQGGDTQYF,TGTGCCAGCAGCTTCCAGGGTGGCGATACGCAGTATTTT
TRBD2,TRBV15,TRBJ2-7,-,CATSSGAGGAYEQYF,TGTGCCACCAGCAGTGGAGCGGGAGGGGCCTACGAGCAGTACTTC
-,TRBV27,TRBJ2-7,-,CASTLGDEQYF,TGTGCCAGCACTCTCGGGGACGAGCAGTACTTC
-,TRBV5-6,TRBJ1-2,once,CASSLGARKYGYTF,TGTGCCAGCAGCTTGGGAGCAAGAAAATATGGCTACACCTTC
-,TRBV6-2/TRBV6-3,TRBJ2-2,-,CASSYGGPNTGELFF,TGTGCCAGCAGTTACGGAGGGCCGAACACCGGGGAGCTGTTTTTT
TRBD1,TRBV30,TRBJ2-3,-,CAWSAGTGVSDTQYF,TGTGCCTGGAGTGCCGGGACAGGAGTCAGTGATACGCAGTATTTT
TRBD1,TRBV6-2/TRBV6-3,TRBJ2-7,-,CASSYRDRGHGEQYF,TGTGCCAGCAGTTACCGCGACAGGGGGCATGGCGAGCAGTACTTC
-,TRBV6-5,TRBJ1-1,-,CASSPLPGLNTEAFF,TGTGCCAGCAGTCCCCTCCCAGGTTTGAACACTGAAGCTTTCTTT
TRBD1,TRBV5-1,TRBJ2-5,once,CASSLMGQGASETQYF,TGCGCCAGCAGCTTGATGGGACAGGGGGCTTCGGAGACCCAGTACTTC
-,TRBV27,TRBJ2-7,-,CASSSFQGYEQYF,TGTGCCAGCAGTTCGTTCCAGGGGTACGAGCAGTACTTC
-,TRBV7-2,TRBJ2-3,-,CASSLARSGGGTDTQYF,TGTGCCAGCAGCTTAGCGCGGTCTGGCGGAGGCACAGATACGCAGTATTTT
TRBD1,TRBV2,TRBJ1-5,-,CASSARGRNQPQHF,TGTGCCAGCAGTGCTAGGGGGCGGAATCAGCCCCAGCATTTT
-,TRBV28,TRBJ1-5,-,CASSFLGGAISNQPQHF,TGTGCCAGCAGTTTTTTGGGGGGCGCTATTAGCAATCAGCCCCAGCATTTT
TRBD1,TRBV6-5,TRBJ2-7,-,CASRPGTGGYEQYF,TGTGCCAGCAGACCCGGGACAGGGGGTTACGAGCAGTACTTC
-,TRBV7-2,TRBJ2-7,-,CASSHLTYPYEQYF,TGTGCCAGCAGTCACCTAACTTATCCCTACGAGCAGTACTTC
-,TRBV19,TRBJ1-6,-,CARPWIKSSYNSPLHF,TGTGCCAGGCCGTGGATCAAGAGCTCCTATAATTCACCCCTCCACTTT
-,TRBV29-1,TRBJ2-1,-,CSVARRNEQFF,TGCAGCGTCGCCCGTCGCAATGAGCAGTTCTTC
TRBD1,TRBV5-1,TRBJ2-7,-,CASSWGQGSSYEQYF,TGCGCCAGCAGCTGGGGACAGGGTAGCTCCTACGAGCAGTACTTC
-,TRBV3-1/TRBV3-2,TRBJ2-3,-,CASSQAALSSTDTQYF,TGTGCCAGCAGCCAAGCTGCGCTGTCTAGCACAGATACGCAGTATTTT
-,TRBV10-2,TRBJ2-4,once,CASSEGSIKNIQYF,TGCGCCAGCAGTGAGGGGAGTATCAAAAACATTCAGTACTTC
-,TRBV6-5,TRBJ1-4,-,CASRIMSTNEKLFF,TGTGCCAGCAGGATCATGTCAACTAATGAAAAACTGTTTTTT
-,TRBV18,TRBJ1-6,-,CASSPVGQINSPLHF,TGTGCCAGCTCACCAGTTGGACAGATTAATTCACCCCTCCACTTT
-,TRBV18,TRBJ2-2,-,CASSPWDTGELFF,TGTGCCAGCTCACCCTGGGACACCGGGGAGCTGTTTTTT
TRBD1,TRBV2,TRBJ1-2,-,CASIPDRVLHGYTF,TGTGCCAGCATCCCGGACAGGGTATTGCATGGCTACACCTTC
TRBD2,TRBV7-9,TRBJ2-5,-,CASSLTSGFQETQYF,TGTGCCAGCAGCTTGACTAGCGGGTTCCAAGAGACCCAGTACTTC
-,TRBV9,TRBJ2-1,-,CASSVRADSSYNEQFF,TGTGCCAGCAGCGTTAGAGCGGATAGCTCCTACAATGAGCAGTTCTTC
TRBD1,TRBV19,TRBJ1-2,-,CASSTDRDKNYGYTF,TGTGCCAGTAGTACCGACAGGGATAAGAATTATGGCTACACCTTC
-,TRBV6-6,TRBJ2-6,-,CASSPTGRRSGANVLTF,TGTGCCAGCAGTCCCACGGGACGGCGCTCTGGGGCCAACGTCCTGACTTTC
-,TRBV6-5,TRBJ2-1,-,CASTASGPPREQFF,TGTGCCAGCACTGCAAGCGGGCCTCCAAGAGAGCAGTTCTTC